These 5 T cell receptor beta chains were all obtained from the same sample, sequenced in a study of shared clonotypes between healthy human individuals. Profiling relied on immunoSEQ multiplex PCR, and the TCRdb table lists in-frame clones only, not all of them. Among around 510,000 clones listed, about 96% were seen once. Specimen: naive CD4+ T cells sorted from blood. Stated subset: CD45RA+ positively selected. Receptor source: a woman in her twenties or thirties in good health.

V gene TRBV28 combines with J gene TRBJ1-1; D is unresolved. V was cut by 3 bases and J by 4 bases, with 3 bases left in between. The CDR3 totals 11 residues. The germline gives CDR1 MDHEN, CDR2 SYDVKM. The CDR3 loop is CASSFSTEAFF. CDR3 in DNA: TGTGCCAGCAGTTTCAGCACTGAAGCTTTCTTT.

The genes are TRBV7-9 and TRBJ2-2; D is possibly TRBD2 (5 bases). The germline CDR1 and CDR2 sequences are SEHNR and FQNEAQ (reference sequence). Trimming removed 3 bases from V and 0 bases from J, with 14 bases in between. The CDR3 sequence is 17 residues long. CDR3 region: CASSLFSFGTNTGELFF. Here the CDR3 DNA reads TGTGCCAGCAGCTTGTTCTCTTTCGGGACGAACACCGGGGAGCTGTTTTTT.

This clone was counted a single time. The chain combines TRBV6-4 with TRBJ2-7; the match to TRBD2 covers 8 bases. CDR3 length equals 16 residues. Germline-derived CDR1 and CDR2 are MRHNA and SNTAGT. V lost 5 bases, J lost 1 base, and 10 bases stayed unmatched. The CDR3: CASSRQREKGSYEQYF. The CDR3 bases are TGTGCCAGCAGTAGACAGCGGGAGAAAGGATCCTACGAGCAGTACTTC.

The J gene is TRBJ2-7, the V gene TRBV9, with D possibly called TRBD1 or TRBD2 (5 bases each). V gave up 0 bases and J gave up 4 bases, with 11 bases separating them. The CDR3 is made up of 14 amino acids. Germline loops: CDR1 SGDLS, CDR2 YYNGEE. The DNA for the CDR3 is TGTGCCAGCAGCGTAGGGGGGAGCGGTTACGAGCAGTACTTC. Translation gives CASSVGGSGYEQYF.

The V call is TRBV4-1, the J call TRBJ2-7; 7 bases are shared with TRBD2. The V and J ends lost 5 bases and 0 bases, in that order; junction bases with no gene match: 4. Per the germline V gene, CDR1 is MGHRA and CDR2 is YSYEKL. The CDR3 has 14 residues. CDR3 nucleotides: TGCGCCAGCAGCGGGCGGGAGACCTCCTACGAGCAGTACTTC. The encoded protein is CASSGRETSYEQYF.